One sample yielded the 2 T cell receptor beta chains listed below, sequenced in a study of CD8 T cells in ankylosing spondylitis. TCRdb analysed the 5' RACE reads with MiXCR anew, one entry per CDR3 protein. Among around 250,000 distinct CDR3 sequences listed, roughly a third were seen once. Sequencing was performed on blood, either unsorted or a sorted T cell fraction (not recorded which). The source of these receptors is a male donor with ankylosing spondylitis or in good health (not recorded which).

This clonotype has a handful of counts. The chain combines TRBV20-1 with TRBJ2-7, with D perhaps given as TRBD1 or TRBD2 (5 bases each). From germline, CDR1 is DFQATT and CDR2 SNEGSKA (reference sequence). Trimming removed 4 bases at V and 0 bases at J, with 7 bases between. This CDR3 contains 12 residues. The CDR3 reads CSATGTSYEQYF. The CDR3 DNA is TGCAGTGCTACCGGGACCTCCTACGAGCAGTACTTC.

The chain employs TRBV4-2 and TRBJ2-1; no reliable D call. This CDR3 region has 15 residues. CDR1 and CDR2 from the germline V gene are LGHNA and YNFKEQ. Trimming removed 7 bases at V and 12 bases at J, with 25 bases between. This chain's CDR3 is CASTNSLKGPKRQFF. The CDR3 DNA follows: TGTGCCAGCACCAACTCCCTTAAAGGACCCAAAAGGCAGTTCTTC.